The 22 T cell receptor beta chains below were found in one sample sequenced in a study of post-analysis software for immune sequencing data. Study-wide findings and caveats: TRBV5-6, TRBV5-1 and TRBV20-1 were among five TRBV segments more frequent in patients than controls.

For these receptors, no antigen is known. Incorporated into the TCR beta cDNA libraries were unique molecular identifiers, which served to reduce PCR and sequencing biases. Each CDR3 protein gets one entry after TCRdb re-called the PCR reads with MiXCR. The sample includes 650,000 to 850,000 distinct CDR3 sequences, roughly 50% of them seen just once. Sequencing was done on a sample of blood. The origin of the receptors is a girl between 10 and 17 years old with multiple sclerosis.

The J gene is TRBJ2-4, the V gene TRBV7-2, with 9 bases aligning to TRBD1. The closer fit of TRBJ2-7 to the DNA end suggests the J call may be wrong. Per the germline V gene, CDR1 is SGHTA and CDR2 is FQGNSA. This CDR3 has 14 amino acids. CDR3 in DNA: TGTGCCAGCAGCTATCTCCGGGACAGGGACGAGCAGTACTTC. Its protein is CASSYLRDRDEQYF.

The CDR3 spells CASSSIHRGSYEQYF. CDR3 DNA: TGTGCCAGCAGTTCCATACACCGGGGTTCTTACGAGCAGTACTTC. This rearrangement joins TRBV12-3 or TRBV12-4 to TRBJ2-7; D might be TRBD2 (5 bases). The CDR3 sequence is 15 residues long. V was trimmed by 4 bases and J by 4 bases, leaving 17 bases between them.

V usage is TRBV15 and J usage is TRBJ2-1; D is undetermined. Germline lookup yields CDR1 LNHNV and CDR2 YYDKDF (reference sequence). The germline V and J ends were trimmed by 6 bases and 5 bases, with 8 bases remaining between them. This CDR3 is 12 amino acids long. In DNA, the CDR3 is TGTGCCACCAGACCGGTTGACAATGAGCAGTTCTTC. This encodes CATRPVDNEQFF.

This clonotype was seen a few times. This sequence joins TRBV20-1 and TRBJ2-7, with 10 bases that match TRBD2. The ends lost 3 bases at V and 6 bases at J; junction bases unmatched: 5. In germline, CDR1 is DFQATT, CDR2 SNEGSKA (reference sequence). There are 13 residues in the CDR3. The CDR3 DNA sequence: TGCAGTGCTAGGAGCGGGGGGGCCTCCGAGCAGTACTTC. It is translated as CSARSGGASEQYF.

Concerning this clonotype itself: Given a much more abundant clone one base away, this may be a read error. The gene calls are TRBV6-6 and TRBJ2-5; 11 positions match TRBD2. This CDR3 comprises 14 residues. Trimming took 6 bases from V and 3 from J; bases not matched to a gene: 3. Germline CDR1 and CDR2: MNHNY and SVGAGI (reference sequence). CDR3 amino acids: CASSRGLAEETQYF. CDR3 sequence (DNA): TGTGCCAGCAGCCGGGGACTAGCGGAAGAGACCCAGTACTTC.

The chain employs TRBV6-6 and TRBJ2-7; TRBD1 agrees at 8 bases. The CDR3 runs 14 residues. Trimming took 5 bases from V and 3 from J; bases not matched to a gene: 6. CDR1 is MNHNY and CDR2 is SVGAGI in the germline V gene (reference sequence). CDR3 in amino acids: CASSAAQGVYEQYF. DNA for the CDR3: TGTGCCAGCAGTGCTGCACAGGGGGTCTACGAGCAGTACTTC.

The V call is TRBV3-1, the J call TRBJ2-5; D not certain. The germline gives CDR1 LGHDT, CDR2 YNNKEL (reference sequence). There are 14 residues in the CDR3. The germline V and J ends were trimmed by 5 bases and 7 bases, with 17 bases remaining between them. CDR3 sequence reads: CASSVPFSRGTQYF. For the CDR3, the DNA is TGTGCCAGCAGCGTTCCGTTCAGCCGCGGGACCCAGTACTTC.

This rearrangement joins TRBV9 to TRBJ2-1; D unresolved. V lost 0 bases and J lost 0, with 4 bases in between. Per germline, CDR1 SGDLS and CDR2 YYNGEE. The CDR3 sequence is 14 residues long. The CDR3 region is CASSVANSYNEQFF. The CDR3 nucleotides read TGTGCCAGCAGCGTAGCGAACTCCTACAATGAGCAGTTCTTC.

The chain has TRBV5-1 and TRBJ2-1; TRBD2 matches 7 bases. Germline assignment: CDR1 SGHRS and CDR2 YFSETQ. The CDR3 contains 15 residues. With 2 bases clipped from V and 7 bases from J, the junction kept 9 bases outside the gene matches. CDR3 bases: TGCGCCAGCAGCTTTTTGGGGACTATAGCTAATGAGCAGTTCTTC. Encoded protein: CASSFLGTIANEQFF. Variable domain in full (rest from reference TRBV5-1 and TRBJ2-1): KAGVTQTPRYLIKTRGQQVTLSCSPISGHRSVSWYQQTPGQGLQFLFEYFSETQRNKGNFPGRFSGRQFSNSRSEMNVSTLELGDSALYLCASSFLGTIANEQFFGPGTRLTVL.

The rearrangement joins TRBV25-1 to TRBJ1-5, with D uncertain. The germline V gene has CDR1 MGHDK and CDR2 SYGVNS. Trimming took off 2 bases at V and 1 base at J, with 9 bases between the two ends. The CDR3 is 15 residues long. The CDR3 spells CASSEALGSNQPQHF. The CDR3 DNA follows: TGTGCCAGCAGTGAAGCTTTGGGAAGCAATCAGCCCCAGCATTTT.

Turning to this clonotype: The junction and the germline gene differ at one end; a read error may be behind it. The chain couples TRBV5-1 to TRBJ2-3, with unresolved D. Looked up from germline, CDR1 is SGHRS and CDR2 is YFSETQ. The CDR3 length is 14 residues. As DNA, the CDR3 is TGCGACAGCAGCGCCTCACCTGGCACAGATACGCAGTATTTT. Its protein is CDSSASPGTDTQYF. The full variable domain, with the rest looked up from reference TRBV5-1 and TRBJ2-3, is KAGVTQTPRYLIKTRGQQVTLSCSPISGHRSVSWYQQTPGQGLQFLFEYFSETQRNKGNFPGRFSGRQFSNSRSEMNVSTLELGDSALYLCDSSASPGTDTQYFGPGTRLTVL.

V and J are TRBV29-1 and TRBJ1-1; a possible D gene is TRBD1 (6 bases). The germline V gene has CDR1 SQVTM and CDR2 ANQGSEA. The CDR3 has 13 residues. Trimming removed 8 bases at V and 4 bases at J, with 17 bases between. Here the CDR3 reads CSFSRGRGTEAFF. CDR3 nucleotides: TGCAGCTTCAGCAGGGGACGAGGCACTGAAGCTTTCTTT. The variable domain in full, completed from reference TRBV29-1 and TRBJ1-1, reads SAVISQKPSRDICQRGTSLTIQCQVDSQVTMMFWYRQQPGQSLTLIATANQGSEATYESGFVIDKFPISRPNLTFSTLTVSNMSPEDSSIYLCSFSRGRGTEAFFGQGTRLTVV.

This clonotype has just a few counts. The CDR3 bases are TGTGCCAGCAGCCTCCAGGGGCGTGCAGGCACAGATACGCAGTATTTT. It encodes CASSLQGRAGTDTQYF. The genes are TRBV3-1 and TRBJ2-3; D is possibly TRBD1 (6 bases). The CDR3 has 16 amino acids. CDR1 is LGHDT, CDR2 YNNKEL, per germline (reference sequence). V was cut by 4 bases and J by 1 base, with 15 bases left in between.

J is TRBJ2-7 and V is TRBV29-1, with TRBD1 identical over 7 bases. Unmatched junction bases numbered 12, after V lost 4 bases and J lost 6 bases. CDR1 and CDR2 from the germline V gene are SQVTM and ANQGSEA. The CDR3 consists of 14 residues. The CDR3 sequence is CSVALLKGASEQYF. The CDR3 nucleotides read TGCAGCGTTGCATTATTAAAGGGGGCGAGCGAGCAGTACTTC.

The chain employs TRBV5-1 and TRBJ1-1; possible D gene TRBD1, 5 bases. Deletions cut 7 bases from V and 4 bases from J, with 17 bases between. CDR3 length: 14 residues. The V gene's germline CDR1 is SGHRS and CDR2 YFSETQ. This CDR3 reads CASVDSLGSTEAFF. The CDR3 DNA follows: TGCGCCAGCGTAGACAGCCTAGGCAGCACTGAAGCTTTCTTT.

The chain couples TRBV20-1 to TRBJ2-3, with 15 positions matching TRBD2. V trimming: 2 bases; J trimming: 3 bases; junction bases outside the gene matches: 3. In germline, CDR1 is DFQATT, CDR2 SNEGSKA (reference sequence). The CDR3 runs to 16 residues. CDR3 loop: CSARSGTSGRTDTQYF. The CDR3, as DNA: TGCAGTGCTAGATCGGGGACTAGCGGGAGGACAGATACGCAGTATTTT.

The V gene is TRBV29-1, the J gene TRBJ2-3; 11 bases align to TRBD1. V was pared by 5 bases and J by 0 bases, with 13 bases of the junction left unmatched. Germline CDR1 is SQVTM and CDR2 is ANQGSEA. The CDR3 totals 18 residues. The CDR3 is CSVRTGGSRGFSTDTQYF. The CDR3 region has the DNA TGCAGCGTTCGGACAGGGGGCTCGAGGGGGTTTAGCACAGATACGCAGTATTTT.

The J gene is TRBJ1-1, the V gene TRBV4-1; D unresolved. V was pared by 5 bases and J by 1 base, with 8 bases between. CDR1 and CDR2 from the germline V gene are MGHRA and YSYEKL. The CDR3 sequence is 13 residues long. Here the CDR3 reads CASSYTSNTEAFF. In DNA, the CDR3 is TGCGCCAGCAGCTATACATCGAACACTGAAGCTTTCTTT.

This clonotype has just a few counts. This chain connects TRBV29-1 to TRBJ2-4, with 10 bases aligning to TRBD1. This CDR3 is 14 amino acids long. Trimming at V came to 4 bases and at J to 1 base, leaving 1 base not matched to a gene. Looked up from germline, CDR1 is SQVTM and CDR2 is ANQGSEA. CDR3 bases: TGCAGCGTTGGGGGACAGGGGGCCAAAAACATTCAGTACTTC. It is translated as CSVGGQGAKNIQYF.

The rearrangement uses TRBV29-1 and TRBJ2-3; TRBD1 agrees at 7 bases. This CDR3 contains 14 residues. The germline CDR1 and CDR2 sequences are SQVTM and ANQGSEA. The junction had 11 bases not matched to a gene; V was cut back by 7 bases and J by 4 bases. The CDR3 coding sequence is TGCAGCGCAGCTACCGGGACAGTCGCAGATACGCAGTATTTT. Translation gives CSAATGTVADTQYF.

This chain links TRBV24-1 with TRBJ1-2; tentatively, D is TRBD1 (6 bases). V lost 3 bases, J lost 7 bases, and 11 bases lay in between. CDR3 length equals 13 residues. Germline V gives CDR1 KGHDR, CDR2 SFDVKD. CDR3 coding DNA: TGTGCCACCAGTGATGTCCAGGGGTCTGGCTACACCTTC. It is translated as CATSDVQGSGYTF.

The rearrangement uses TRBV7-8 and TRBJ2-3; D is undetermined. Trimming took off 3 bases at V and 1 base at J, with 14 bases between the two ends. This CDR3 is 16 amino acids long. Germline V gene lookup returns CDR1 SGHVS and CDR2 FQNEAQ. The CDR3 DNA reads TGTGCCAGCAGCTTGACCGGGCCTTGGGGCACAGATACGCAGTATTTT. This gives the protein CASSLTGPWGTDTQYF.